These 27 T cell receptor beta chains originate from one sample sequenced in a study of blood T cells in healthy people across ages (dated by TCRdb to about 2015). The library relied on 5' RACE. TCRdb shows the sequencer as Illumina HiSeq 2500. A second PCR of about 6 to 11 cycles was performed with a sample-barcoded 5' primer and a J-beta primer mix. Clones were called with MiXCR by TCRdb after fastp trimmed the public reads at Q25, and only in-frame beta chains were retained. Rows with a matching CDR3 protein are joined into one entry that keeps the most common DNA and genes. Across this sample there are approximately 830,000 distinct CDR3 sequences, with approximately 65% seen only once. Roughly 25% of the sample comes from the top ten. The sequenced material came from blood. The receptors shown here come from a man between 25 and 39 years old in good health.

The gene calls are TRBV14 and TRBJ2-5; TRBD1 agrees at 8 bases. Germline values: CDR1 SGHDN, CDR2 FVKESK. Germline trimming cut 0 bases from V and 3 bases from J; bases unmatched to any gene: 3. This CDR3 spans 15 amino acids. The CDR3 region is CASSQETGVEETQYF. The CDR3 nucleotides read TGTGCCAGCAGCCAAGAGACAGGGGTCGAAGAGACCCAGTACTTC.

There are a few counts of this clonotype. The V and J genes are TRBV4-3 and TRBJ1-5, with D uncertain. Germline CDR1 reads LGHNA; CDR2 reads YSLEER. The CDR3 totals 15 residues. Trimming shortened V by 1 base and J by 0 bases, and 7 bases separated the two germline ends. CDR3 loop: CASSQVIDSNQPQHF. The CDR3 DNA reads TGCGCCAGCAGCCAAGTTATCGATAGCAATCAGCCCCAGCATTTT.

The chain links TRBV27 to TRBJ2-7; 12 bases line up with TRBD2. Germline V gene data show CDR1 as MNHEY and CDR2 as SMNVEV (reference sequence). V dropped 3 bases and J dropped 0; count of bases not matched to a gene: 9. The CDR3 consists of 18 residues. The CDR3, as DNA: TGTGCCAGCAGTTTGACCGGGACTAGCGGGCCGCGCTCCTACGAGCAGTACTTC. As protein: CASSLTGTSGPRSYEQYF.

The chain employs TRBV7-9 and TRBJ1-2; D is unresolved. CDR1 and CDR2 from the germline V gene are SEHNR and FQNEAQ (reference sequence). Deletions cut 3 bases from V and 2 bases from J, with 7 bases between. There are 13 residues in the CDR3. Here the CDR3 DNA reads TGTGCCAGCAGCTTGCCCCAGAACTATGGCTACACCTTC. It yields the protein CASSLPQNYGYTF.

Many counts were recorded for this clonotype. The chain employs TRBV20-1 and TRBJ2-1, with D possibly matching TRBD2 (6 bases). The length of the CDR3 is 15 residues. V lost 5 bases and J lost 3, with 17 bases in between. Germline V gene data show CDR1 as DFQATT and CDR2 as SNEGSKA (reference sequence). The CDR3 protein is CSAGTRDFSYNEQFF. As DNA, the CDR3 is TGCAGTGCTGGTACCCGGGACTTCAGCTACAATGAGCAGTTCTTC.

This chain joins TRBV19 and TRBJ1-2; 9 bases line up with TRBD1. From germline, CDR1 is LNHDA and CDR2 SQIVND (reference sequence). The CDR3 consists of 16 residues. Losses at the gene ends were 6 bases for V and 6 bases for J; bases not matched to a gene: 14. The CDR3 reads CASRYGQQGARDGYTF. The CDR3 region has the DNA TGTGCCAGTAGATACGGACAACAGGGGGCACGGGATGGCTACACCTTC.

The V and J genes are TRBV19 and TRBJ2-5; D is unclear. CDR1 is LNHDA and CDR2 is SQIVND in the germline V gene (reference sequence). The CDR3 sequence is 15 residues long. Trimming took off 7 bases at V and 5 bases at J, with 20 bases between the two ends. CDR3 amino acids: CASTFSAAATETQYF. CDR3 nucleotides: TGTGCCAGTACCTTTTCGGCGGCAGCTACTGAGACCCAGTACTTC.

CDR3 residues: CATSDSWGYEQYF. CDR3 sequence (DNA): TGTGCCACCAGTGATTCTTGGGGCTACGAGCAGTACTTC. The chain carries TRBV24-1 and TRBJ2-5; no reliable D call. The J call may be in error: the DNA end matches TRBJ2-7 better. Germline values: CDR1 KGHDR, CDR2 SFDVKD. CDR3 length: 13 residues.

This clonotype was detected only once. The J gene is TRBJ2-4, the V gene TRBV4-2; TRBD1 matches 8 bases. The DNA end lines up better with TRBJ2-7; the J call may be wrong. This CDR3 region has 18 residues. Germline lookup yields CDR1 LGHNA and CDR2 YNFKEQ. The CDR3 DNA is TGTGCCAGCAGCCAGGGGAGCAGCGGACAGGGCTACTCCTACGAGCAGTACTTC. Translated, it gives CASSQGSSGQGYSYEQYF.

The chain combines TRBV2 with TRBJ2-4; the match to TRBD1 covers 7 bases. The better agreement between TRBJ2-7 and the DNA end casts doubt on the J call. The CDR3 sequence is 13 residues long. Germline V lookup: CDR1 SNHLY, CDR2 FYNNEI. CDR3 nucleotides: TGTGCCAGCACGGGACAGCCATGGAACGAGCAGTACTTC. This gives the protein CASTGQPWNEQYF.

The V call is TRBV29-1, the J call TRBJ1-4, with 8 bases identical to TRBD1. The CDR3 is made up of 14 amino acids. The trim removed 7 bases at V and 10 bases at J, leaving 14 bases unmatched. Germline CDR1 reads SQVTM; CDR2 reads ANQGSEA. CDR3 in DNA: TGCAGCGGCTTATCAGGGGGCTGGAGCGGAAAACTGTTTTTT. This gives the protein CSGLSGGWSGKLFF.

The rearrangement links TRBV18 to TRBJ2-7, with a possible D match to TRBD2 (5 bases). This CDR3 contains 15 residues. Germline values: CDR1 KGHSH, CDR2 LQKENI. With 3 bases removed from V and 3 bases from J, the gap between germline ends came to 15 bases. Here the CDR3 reads CASSPSGGSFYEQYF. The CDR3, as DNA: TGTGCCAGCTCACCGTCTGGAGGCTCGTTCTACGAGCAGTACTTC. Full variable domain (outside the CDR3, taken from reference TRBV18 and TRBJ2-7): NAGVMQNPRHLVRRRGQEARLRCSPMKGHSHVYWYRQLPEEGLKFMVYLQKENIIDESGMPKERFSAEFPKEGPSILRIQQVVRGDSAAYFCASSPSGGSFYEQYFGPGTRLTVT.

A single count supports this clonotype. The CDR3 protein is CASSQGGRSGDTQYF. In DNA form, the CDR3 reads TGCGCCAGCAGCCAAGGGGGTAGGAGTGGAGATACGCAGTATTTT. The chain links TRBV4-3 to TRBJ2-3; D is undetermined. Trimming took 1 base from V and 5 from J, leaving 13 bases between them. Germline CDR1 is LGHNA and CDR2 is YSLEER. The CDR3 is made up of 15 amino acids.

V and J are TRBV7-9 and TRBJ1-2; D is ambiguous. The V gene's germline CDR1 is SEHNR and CDR2 FQNEAQ (reference sequence). Trimming shortened V by 5 bases and J by 4 bases, and 11 bases separated the two germline ends. The CDR3 runs to 13 residues. The DNA of the CDR3 is TGTGCCAGCAGCCCCCCGGGGATCTATGGCTACACCTTC. Protein: CASSPPGIYGYTF. Based on the CDR3 plus reference TRBV7-9 and TRBJ1-2, the full variable domain is DTGVSQNPRHKITKRGQNVTFRCDPISEHNRLYWYRQTLGQGPEFLTYFQNEAQLEKSRLLSDRFSAERPKGSFSTLEIQRTEQGDSAMYLCASSPPGIYGYTFGSGTRLTVV.

J is TRBJ1-2 and V is TRBV12-5, with D possibly matching TRBD1 (6 bases). This CDR3 has 14 amino acids. Looked up from germline, CDR1 is LGHNT and CDR2 is FRNRAP. The germline V and J ends were trimmed by 3 bases and 6 bases, with 14 bases remaining between them. CDR3 residues: CASGLAPGADGYTF. The CDR3 DNA is TGTGCTAGTGGTTTAGCACCAGGGGCAGATGGCTACACCTTC.

With respect to this clonotype: At one boundary the junction diverges from the germline segment, which might be a read error. V and J are TRBV6-5 and TRBJ2-1, with 7 bases aligning to TRBD1. CDR1 and CDR2 from the germline V gene are MNHEY and SVGAGI. There are 16 residues in the CDR3. The DNA for the CDR3 is TGTGCCAGCAGAATAGACAGGGCCATCTCCTACAATAAGCAGTTCTTC. Translation: CASRIDRAISYNKQFF.

Worth noting for this clonotype: The junction departs from germline at one end; a sequencing error may be responsible. This chain uses TRBV2 with TRBJ2-7, with 9 bases lining up with TRBD1. Germline CDR1 SNHLY, CDR2 FYNNEI. This CDR3 spans 15 amino acids. The CDR3 loop is CAGSVPGQGTREQYF. DNA for the CDR3: TGTGCCGGCAGTGTACCGGGACAGGGAACACGCGAGCAGTACTTC.

As regards this clonotype: Germline and junction disagree at one end, which may indicate a read error. CDR3 residues: CASSQSGLVTDTQYF. CDR3 in DNA: TGTGCCAGTAGCCAAAGCGGACTCGTCACAGATACGCAGTATTTT. This chain links TRBV3-1 with TRBJ2-3; possible D gene TRBD2, 5 bases. Germline V gives CDR1 LGHDT, CDR2 YNNKEL (reference sequence). This CDR3 has 15 amino acids.

V is TRBV12-3 or TRBV12-4 and J is TRBJ1-3; D is perhaps TRBD1 (6 bases). With 7 bases removed from V and 0 bases from J, the gap between germline ends came to 16 bases. The CDR3 length is 16 residues. The CDR3 reads CASTPQGVNSGNTIYF. The CDR3 region has the DNA TGTGCCAGCACCCCACAGGGAGTGAACTCTGGAAACACCATATATTTT.

The genes are TRBV6-2 or TRBV6-3 and TRBJ1-2; 8 nucleotides match TRBD1. V was pared by 4 bases and J by 2 bases, with 6 bases of the junction left unmatched. Per germline, CDR1 MNHEY and CDR2 SVGEGT. The CDR3 runs to 15 residues. The CDR3 sequence is CASSSSGGENYGYTF. In DNA form, the CDR3 reads TGTGCCAGCAGTTCCTCAGGGGGCGAAAACTATGGCTACACCTTC.

The chain recombines TRBV4-1 with TRBJ2-4; D is undetermined. This CDR3 is built from 14 residues. Deletions cut 3 bases from V and 2 bases from J, with 8 bases between. Germline values: CDR1 MGHRA, CDR2 YSYEKL. CDR3 sequence (DNA): TGCGCCAGCAGCCAGACTGGAACCAAAAACATTCAGTACTTC. This codes for CASSQTGTKNIQYF.

V usage is TRBV11-2 and J usage is TRBJ2-7; D is possibly TRBD2 (7 bases). This CDR3 comprises 15 residues. Trimming cost V 4 bases and J 0 bases, with 13 bases left between them. CDR1 is SGHAT, CDR2 FQNNGV, per germline. The CDR3 reads CASSWGGPSSYEQYF. CDR3 bases: TGTGCCAGCAGCTGGGGGGGGCCAAGCTCCTACGAGCAGTACTTC.

The rearrangement links TRBV12-3 or TRBV12-4 to TRBJ2-5; no definite D call. With 5 bases removed from V and 4 bases from J, the gap between germline ends came to 14 bases. The CDR3 runs 14 residues. Written as DNA, the CDR3 is TGTGCCAGCAGTCAAGACGTCCTCGGAGAGACCCAGTACTTC. Amino acids: CASSQDVLGETQYF.

Only one count was recorded for this clonotype. The genes are TRBV20-1 and TRBJ2-3; 10 positions agree with TRBD2. This CDR3 has 16 residues. The germline V gene encodes CDR1 DFQATT and CDR2 SNEGSKA (reference sequence). V shed 0 bases and J 6 bases; nucleotides not matched to a gene: 9. The CDR3 nucleotides read TGCAGTGCTAGAGATCCACTAGCGGGGTCGAGGGATACGCAGTATTTT. Translating gives CSARDPLAGSRDTQYF.

This clonotype was seen more than once but under ten times. The CDR3 region is CASSPRGPPTDTQYF. CDR3 nucleotide sequence: TGTGCCAGCAGTCCTCGGGGGCCCCCCACAGATACGCAGTATTTT. The chain has TRBV12-3 or TRBV12-4 and TRBJ2-3; either TRBD1 or TRBD2 may supply D (6 bases each). V lost 5 bases and J 2 bases, leaving 14 bases between the germline ends. This CDR3 has 15 residues.

A single count supports this clonotype. In nucleotides, the CDR3 is TGTGCCAGCAGCCAACCCTTGGGGAGCCAAGAGACCCAGTACTTC. Translated, it gives CASSQPLGSQETQYF. The chain recombines TRBV3-1 with TRBJ2-5, with D perhaps TRBD2 (5 bases). The CDR3 has 15 amino acids. V was shortened by 2 bases and J by 1 base, with 11 bases between the two germline ends. CDR1 LGHDT and CDR2 YNNKEL come from the germline V gene (reference sequence).

The chain is built from TRBV6-2 or TRBV6-3 and TRBJ2-1; D remains unclear. Deletions cut 10 bases from V and 4 bases from J, with 8 bases between. CDR3 length equals 11 residues. Germline V CDR1 and CDR2: MNHEY, SVGEGT. The CDR3 nucleotides are TGTGCCACCCGGGTTTACAATGAGCAGTTCTTC. Its protein is CATRVYNEQFF.